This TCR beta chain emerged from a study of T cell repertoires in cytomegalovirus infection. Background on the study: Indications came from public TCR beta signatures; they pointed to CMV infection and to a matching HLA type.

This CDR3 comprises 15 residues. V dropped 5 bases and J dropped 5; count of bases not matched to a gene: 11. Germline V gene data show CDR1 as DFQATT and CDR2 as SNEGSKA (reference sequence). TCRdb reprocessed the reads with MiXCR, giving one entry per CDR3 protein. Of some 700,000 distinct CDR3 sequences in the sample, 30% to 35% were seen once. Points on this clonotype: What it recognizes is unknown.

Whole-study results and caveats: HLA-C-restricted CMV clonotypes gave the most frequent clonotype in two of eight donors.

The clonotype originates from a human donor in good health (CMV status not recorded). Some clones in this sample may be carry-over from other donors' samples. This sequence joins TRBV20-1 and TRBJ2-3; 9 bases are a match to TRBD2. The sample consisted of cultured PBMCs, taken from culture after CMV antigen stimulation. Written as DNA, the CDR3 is TGCAGTGCTGCAGGGTGGGCGCGGGGGGGAGATACGCAGTATTTT. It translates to CSAAGWARGGDTQYF.